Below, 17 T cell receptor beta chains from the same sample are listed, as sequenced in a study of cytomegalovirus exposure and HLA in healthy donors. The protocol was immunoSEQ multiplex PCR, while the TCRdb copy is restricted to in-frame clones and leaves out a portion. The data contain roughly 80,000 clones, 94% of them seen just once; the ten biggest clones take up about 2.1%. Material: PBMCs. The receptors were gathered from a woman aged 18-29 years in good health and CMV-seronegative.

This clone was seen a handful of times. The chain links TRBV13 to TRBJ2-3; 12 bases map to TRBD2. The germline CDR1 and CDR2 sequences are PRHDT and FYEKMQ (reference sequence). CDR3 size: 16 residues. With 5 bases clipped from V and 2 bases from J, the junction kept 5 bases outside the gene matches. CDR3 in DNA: TGTGCCAGCAGCCTTCGGACTAGCGGGAACACAGATACGCAGTATTTT. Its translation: CASSLRTSGNTDTQYF. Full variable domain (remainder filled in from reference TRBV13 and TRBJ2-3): AAGVIQSPRHLIKEKRETATLKCYPIPRHDTVYWYQQGPGQDPQFLISFYEKMQSDKGSIPDRFSAQQFSDYHSELNMSSLELGDSALYFCASSLRTSGNTDTQYFGPGTRLTVL.

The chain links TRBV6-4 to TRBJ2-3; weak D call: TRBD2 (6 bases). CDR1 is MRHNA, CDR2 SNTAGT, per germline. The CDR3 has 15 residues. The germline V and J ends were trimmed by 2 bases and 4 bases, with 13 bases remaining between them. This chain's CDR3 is CASSDGAGRPDTQYF. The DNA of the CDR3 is TGTGCCAGCAGTGACGGGGCGGGACGGCCAGATACGCAGTATTTT.

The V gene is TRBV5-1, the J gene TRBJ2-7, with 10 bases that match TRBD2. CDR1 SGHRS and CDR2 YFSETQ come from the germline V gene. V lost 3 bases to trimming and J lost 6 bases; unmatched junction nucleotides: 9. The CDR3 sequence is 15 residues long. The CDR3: CASSSTAGGRGEQYF. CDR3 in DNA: TGCGCCAGCAGCTCCACAGCGGGGGGGCGCGGCGAGCAGTACTTC.

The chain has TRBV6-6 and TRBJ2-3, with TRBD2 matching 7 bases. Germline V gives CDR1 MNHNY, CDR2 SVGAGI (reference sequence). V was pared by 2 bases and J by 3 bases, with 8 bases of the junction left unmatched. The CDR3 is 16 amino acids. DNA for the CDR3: TGTGCCAGCAGTTACGGGGCGGGAGATTCAACAGATACGCAGTATTTT. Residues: CASSYGAGDSTDTQYF.

Here the CDR3 DNA reads TGTGCCAGCAGCTTCGCTCCGGGACAGGGATTCTACGAGCAGTACTTC. As protein: CASSFAPGQGFYEQYF. The rearrangement joins TRBV5-6 to TRBJ2-7; TRBD1 matches 9 bases. CDR1 is SGHDT and CDR2 is YYEEEE in the germline V gene. The CDR3 covers 16 residues. With 2 bases clipped from V and 3 bases from J, the junction kept 9 bases outside the gene matches.

CDR3 in DNA: TGTGCCTGGAGCAGGGGGCTCGGCACCGGGGAGCTGTTTTTT. This gives the protein CAWSRGLGTGELFF. J is TRBJ2-2 and V is TRBV30, with 8 bases fitting TRBD1. The V segment lost 3 bases and the J segment 4 bases; nucleotides outside the gene matches: 4. Germline loops: CDR1 GTSNPN, CDR2 SVGIG (reference sequence). The CDR3 is made up of 14 amino acids.

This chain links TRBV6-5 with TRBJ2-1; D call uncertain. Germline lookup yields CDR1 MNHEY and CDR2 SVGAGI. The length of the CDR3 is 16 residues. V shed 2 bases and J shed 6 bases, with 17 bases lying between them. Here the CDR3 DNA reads TGTGCCAGCAGTTACGCAGGCTTCCAACCTCGCAATGAGCAGTTCTTC. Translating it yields CASSYAGFQPRNEQFF.

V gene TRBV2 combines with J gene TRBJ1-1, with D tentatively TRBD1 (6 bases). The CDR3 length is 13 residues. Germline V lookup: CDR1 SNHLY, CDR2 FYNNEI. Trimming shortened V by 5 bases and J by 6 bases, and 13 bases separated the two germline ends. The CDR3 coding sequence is TGTGCCAGCAGTCGACCTGGACAGCCTGAAGCTTTCTTT. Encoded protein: CASSRPGQPEAFF.

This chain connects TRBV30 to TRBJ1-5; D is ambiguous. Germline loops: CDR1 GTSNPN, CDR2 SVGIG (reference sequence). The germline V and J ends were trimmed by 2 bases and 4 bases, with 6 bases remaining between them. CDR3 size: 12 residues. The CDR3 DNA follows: TGTGCCTGGAGTCGGGAAAATCAGCCCCAGCATTTT. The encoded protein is CAWSRENQPQHF. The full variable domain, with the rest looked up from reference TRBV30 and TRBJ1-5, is SQTIHQWPATLVQPVGSPLSLECTVEGTSNPNLYWYRQAAGRGLQLLFYSVGIGQISSEVPQNLSASRPQDRQFILSSKKLLLSDSGFYLCAWSRENQPQHFGDGTRLSIL.

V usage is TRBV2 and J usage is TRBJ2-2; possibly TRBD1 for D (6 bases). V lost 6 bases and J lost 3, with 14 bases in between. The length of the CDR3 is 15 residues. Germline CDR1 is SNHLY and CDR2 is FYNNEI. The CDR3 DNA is TGTGCCAGCAGCCCGACAGGTTCGGACACCGGGGAGCTGTTTTTT. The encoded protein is CASSPTGSDTGELFF.

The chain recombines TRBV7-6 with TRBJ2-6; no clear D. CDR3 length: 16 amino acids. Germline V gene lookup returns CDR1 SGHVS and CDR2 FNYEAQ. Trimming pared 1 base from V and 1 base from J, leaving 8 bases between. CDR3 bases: TGTGCCAGCAGCTTAGACTTTTGGTCTGGGGCCAACGTCCTGACTTTC. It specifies CASSLDFWSGANVLTF.

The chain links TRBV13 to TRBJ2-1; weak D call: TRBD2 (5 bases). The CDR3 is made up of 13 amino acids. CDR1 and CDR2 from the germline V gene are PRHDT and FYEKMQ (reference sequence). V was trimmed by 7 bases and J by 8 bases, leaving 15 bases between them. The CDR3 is CASKEEAGHEQFF. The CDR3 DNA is TGTGCCAGCAAAGAAGAGGCGGGTCATGAGCAGTTCTTC. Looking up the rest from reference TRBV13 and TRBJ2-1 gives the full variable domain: AAGVIQSPRHLIKEKRETATLKCYPIPRHDTVYWYQQGPGQDPQFLISFYEKMQSDKGSIPDRFSAQQFSDYHSELNMSSLELGDSALYFCASKEEAGHEQFFGPGTRLTVL.

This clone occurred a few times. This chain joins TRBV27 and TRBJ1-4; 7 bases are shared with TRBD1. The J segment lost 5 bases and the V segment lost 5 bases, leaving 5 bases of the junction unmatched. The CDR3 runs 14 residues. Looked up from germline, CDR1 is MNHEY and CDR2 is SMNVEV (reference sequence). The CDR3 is CASSRGQSNEKLFF. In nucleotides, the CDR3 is TGTGCCAGCAGTAGGGGGCAGTCAAATGAAAAACTGTTTTTT. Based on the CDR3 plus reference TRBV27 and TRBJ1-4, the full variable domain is EAQVTQNPRYLITVTGKKLTVTCSQNMNHEYMSWYRQDPGLGLRQIYYSMNVEVTDKGDVPEGYKVSRKEKRNFPLILESPSPNQTSLYFCASSRGQSNEKLFFGSGTQLSVL.

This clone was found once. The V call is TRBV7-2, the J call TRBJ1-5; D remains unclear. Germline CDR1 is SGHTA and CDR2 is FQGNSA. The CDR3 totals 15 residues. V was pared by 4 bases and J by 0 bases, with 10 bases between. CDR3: CASSSSPGSNQPQHF. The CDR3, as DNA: TGTGCCAGCAGCTCATCCCCGGGTAGCAATCAGCCCCAGCATTTT.

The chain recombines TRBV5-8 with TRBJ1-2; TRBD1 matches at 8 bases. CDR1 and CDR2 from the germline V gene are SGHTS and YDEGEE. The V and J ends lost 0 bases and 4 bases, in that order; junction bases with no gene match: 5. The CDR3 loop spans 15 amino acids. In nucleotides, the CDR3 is TGTGCCAGCAGCTTGGGACAGGGGTATTTCTATGGCTACACCTTC. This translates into CASSLGQGYFYGYTF.

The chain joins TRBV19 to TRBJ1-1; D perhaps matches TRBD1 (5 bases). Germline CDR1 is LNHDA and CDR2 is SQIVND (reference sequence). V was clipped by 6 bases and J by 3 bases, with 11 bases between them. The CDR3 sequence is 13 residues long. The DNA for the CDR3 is TGTGCCAGTAGGTCGACCAGGGACACTGAAGCTTTCTTT. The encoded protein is CASRSTRDTEAFF.

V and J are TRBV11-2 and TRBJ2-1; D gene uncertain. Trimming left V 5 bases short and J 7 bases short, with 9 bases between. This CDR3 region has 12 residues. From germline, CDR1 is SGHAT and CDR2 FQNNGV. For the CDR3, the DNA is TGTGCCAGCAGCGGGTTGAGGAATGAGCAGTTCTTC. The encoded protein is CASSGLRNEQFF.